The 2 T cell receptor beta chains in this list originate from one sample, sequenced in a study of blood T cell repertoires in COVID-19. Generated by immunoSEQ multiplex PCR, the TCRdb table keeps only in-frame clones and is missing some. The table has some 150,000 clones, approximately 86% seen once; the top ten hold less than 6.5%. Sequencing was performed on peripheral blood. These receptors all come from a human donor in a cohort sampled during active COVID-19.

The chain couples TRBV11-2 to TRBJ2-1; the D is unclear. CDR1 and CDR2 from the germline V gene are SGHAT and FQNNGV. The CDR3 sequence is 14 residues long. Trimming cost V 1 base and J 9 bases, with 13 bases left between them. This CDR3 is CASSLGLGAREQFF. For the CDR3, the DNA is TGTGCCAGCAGCTTAGGATTAGGAGCCCGTGAGCAGTTCTTC.

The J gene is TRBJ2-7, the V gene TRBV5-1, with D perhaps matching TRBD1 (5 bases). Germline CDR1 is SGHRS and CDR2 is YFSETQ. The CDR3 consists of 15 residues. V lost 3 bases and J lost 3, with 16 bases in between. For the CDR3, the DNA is TGCGCCAGCAGCTCAGGACATAGCCTAGACTACGAGCAGTACTTC. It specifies CASSSGHSLDYEQYF.